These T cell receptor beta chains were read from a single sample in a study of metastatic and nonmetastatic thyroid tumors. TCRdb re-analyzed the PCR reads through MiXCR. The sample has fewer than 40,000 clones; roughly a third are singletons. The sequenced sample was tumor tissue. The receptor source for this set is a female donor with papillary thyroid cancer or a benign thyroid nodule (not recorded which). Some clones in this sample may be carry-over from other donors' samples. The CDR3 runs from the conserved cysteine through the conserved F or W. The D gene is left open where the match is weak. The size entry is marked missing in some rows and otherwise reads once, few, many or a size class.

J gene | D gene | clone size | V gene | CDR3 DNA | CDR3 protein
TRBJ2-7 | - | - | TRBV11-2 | TGTGCCAGCAGCACAGAGGGGGGATACGAGCAGTACTTC | CASSTEGGYEQYF
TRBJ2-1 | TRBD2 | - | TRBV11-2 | TGTGCCAGCAGCCTACTAGCGAGCTACAATGAGCAGTTCTTC | CASSLLASYNEQFF
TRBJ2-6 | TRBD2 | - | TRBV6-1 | TGTGCCAGCGGACTAGCGGGGGCCCCCTCTGGGGCCAACGTCCTGACTTTC | CASGLAGAPSGANVLTF
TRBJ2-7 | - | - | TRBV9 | TGTGCCAGCAGCGTAGGTATCGGTTACGAGCAGTACTTC | CASSVGIGYEQYF
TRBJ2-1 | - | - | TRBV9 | TGTGCCAGCAGCGTAGTTCCCTCGGAGGGTGGATCCTACAATGAGCAGTTCTTC | CASSVVPSEGGSYNEQFF
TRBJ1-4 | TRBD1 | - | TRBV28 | TGTGCCAGCAGAAGGGGACAGGGGGCGTCCGATGAAAAACTGTTTTTT | CASRRGQGASDEKLFF
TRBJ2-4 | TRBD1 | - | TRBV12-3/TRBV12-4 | TGTGCCAGCAGCCTGGGACAGGGGCACGCCAAAAACATTCAGTACTTC | CASSLGQGHAKNIQYF
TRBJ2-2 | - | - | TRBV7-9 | TGTGCCAGCACCCTGGGGTACACGAACACCGGGGAGCTGTTTTTT | CASTLGYTNTGELFF
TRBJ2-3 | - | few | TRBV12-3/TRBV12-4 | TGTGCCAGCAGTCCCAGGACTCCCTCCGGGGGCACAGATACGCAGTATTTT | CASSPRTPSGGTDTQYF
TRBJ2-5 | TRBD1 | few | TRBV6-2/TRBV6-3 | TGTGCCAGCAGTTACTCCACTACAGGACAGGTCCAAGAGACCCAGTACTTC | CASSYSTTGQVQETQYF
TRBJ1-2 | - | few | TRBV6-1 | TGTGCCAGCAGTGAAATCCAGGACACTGGCTACACCTTC | CASSEIQDTGYTF
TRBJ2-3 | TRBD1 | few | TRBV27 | TGTGCCAGCAGGAGGACAGGAGCAAGCACAGATACGCAGTATTTT | CASRRTGASTDTQYF
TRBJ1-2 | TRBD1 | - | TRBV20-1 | TGCAGTACTACCCTTGGACAGGGAATCTATGGCTACACCTTC | CSTTLGQGIYGYTF
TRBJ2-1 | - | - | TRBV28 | TGTGCCAGCTCCCTTCGAAGCGGATACAGGGATGAGCAGTTCTTC | CASSLRSGYRDEQFF
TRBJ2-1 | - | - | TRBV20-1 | TGCAGTGCTAGACTTTACAATGAGCAGTTATTC | CSARLYNEQLF
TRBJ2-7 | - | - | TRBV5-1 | TGCGCCAGCAGCTTGGCGGGGTCGAACTACGAGCAGTACTTC | CASSLAGSNYEQYF
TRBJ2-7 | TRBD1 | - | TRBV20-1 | TGCAGTGCTACCCGGGACAGGGGGACCAGCGAGCAGTACTTC | CSATRDRGTSEQYF
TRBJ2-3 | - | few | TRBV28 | TGTGCCAGCAGTTTGACTAGCACAGATACGCAGTATTTT | CASSLTSTDTQYF
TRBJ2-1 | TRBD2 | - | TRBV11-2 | TGTGCCAGCAGCTCACTCGGCGGGAGGGCCTACGATGAGCAGTTCTTC | CASSSLGGRAYDEQFF
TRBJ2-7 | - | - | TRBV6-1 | TGTGCCAGCATGGCAGGCACCTTTCCCTACGAGCAGTACTTC | CASMAGTFPYEQYF
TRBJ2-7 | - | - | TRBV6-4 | TGTGCCAGCCGACGCAAGGGGGCAACGGGAGGGCCCTACGAGCAGTACTTC | CASRRKGATGGPYEQYF
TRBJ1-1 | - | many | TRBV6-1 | TGTGCCAGCAGTAGGGATCCCATGAACACTGAAGCTTTCTTT | CASSRDPMNTEAFF
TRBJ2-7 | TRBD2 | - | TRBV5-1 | TGCGCCAGCAGCACCATAGCGGGGGGCCACGAGCAGTACTTC | CASSTIAGGHEQYF